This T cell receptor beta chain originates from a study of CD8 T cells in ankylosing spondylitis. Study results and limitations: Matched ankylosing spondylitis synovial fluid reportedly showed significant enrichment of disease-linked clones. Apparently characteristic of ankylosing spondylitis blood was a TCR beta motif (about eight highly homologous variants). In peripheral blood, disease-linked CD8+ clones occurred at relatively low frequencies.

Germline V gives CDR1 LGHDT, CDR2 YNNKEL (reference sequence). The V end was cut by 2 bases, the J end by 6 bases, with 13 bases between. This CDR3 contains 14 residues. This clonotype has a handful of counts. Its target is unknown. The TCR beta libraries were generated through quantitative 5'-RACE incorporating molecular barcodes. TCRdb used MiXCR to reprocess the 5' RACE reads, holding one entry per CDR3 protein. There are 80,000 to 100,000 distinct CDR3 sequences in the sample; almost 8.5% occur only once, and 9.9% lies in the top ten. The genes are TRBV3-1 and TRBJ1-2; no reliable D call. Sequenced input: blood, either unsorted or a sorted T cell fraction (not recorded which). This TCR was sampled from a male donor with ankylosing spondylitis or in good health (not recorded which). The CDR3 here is CASSQQEGVDGYTF. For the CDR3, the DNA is TGTGCCAGCAGCCAACAAGAGGGTGTCGATGGCTACACCTTC.